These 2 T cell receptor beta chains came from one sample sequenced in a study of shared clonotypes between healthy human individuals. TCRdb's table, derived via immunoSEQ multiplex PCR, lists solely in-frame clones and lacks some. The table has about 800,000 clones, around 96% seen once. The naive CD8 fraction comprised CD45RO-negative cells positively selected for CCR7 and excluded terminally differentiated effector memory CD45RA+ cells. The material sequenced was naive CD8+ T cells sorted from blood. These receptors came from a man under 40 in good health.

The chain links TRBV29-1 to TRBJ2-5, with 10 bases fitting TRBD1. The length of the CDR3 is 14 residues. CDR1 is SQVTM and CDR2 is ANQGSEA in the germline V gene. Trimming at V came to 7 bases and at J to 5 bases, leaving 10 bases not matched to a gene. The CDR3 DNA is TGCAGCGCAGAAGACAGGGGGCGCATGGAGACCCAGTACTTC. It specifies CSAEDRGRMETQYF.

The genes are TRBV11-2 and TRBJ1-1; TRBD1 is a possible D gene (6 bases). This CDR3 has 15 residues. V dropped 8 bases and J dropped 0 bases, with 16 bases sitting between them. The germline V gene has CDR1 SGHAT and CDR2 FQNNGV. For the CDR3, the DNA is TGTGCCAGCCGTGGGAGGGGACAATTGAACACTGAAGCTTTCTTT. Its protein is CASRGRGQLNTEAFF. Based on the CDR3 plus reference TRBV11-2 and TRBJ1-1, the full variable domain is EAGVAQSPRYKIIEKRQSVAFWCNPISGHATLYWYQQILGQGPKLLIQFQNNGVVDDSQLPKDRFSAERLKGVDSTLKIQPAKLEDSAVYLCASRGRGQLNTEAFFGQGTRLTVV.